This T cell receptor (beta chain) is drawn from a study of cytomegalovirus exposure and HLA in healthy donors. Study-wide context: T cells numbering around 180 million yielded 117 million unique TCR beta sequences in an earlier analysis.

The V gene lost 2 bases and the J gene lost 6 bases, with 12 bases spanning the gap. The CDR3 consists of 14 residues. Germline CDR1 reads SGHRS; CDR2 reads YFSETQ. The study's findings and limits: There were some public TCRs occurring in many donors, but most TCR sequences were rare. A later analysis appeared to link common viral pathogens to several of the most significant clusters. V- and J-gene trimming of TCR beta was linked (in a later analysis) to a missense DCLRE1C variant.

Use of 60 Vbeta and 13 Jbeta primers characterized the PCR. Some clones are missing from TCRdb's copy, which holds only in-frame ones; the method was immunoSEQ multiplex PCR. Here the sample spans some 76,000 clones, around three quarters being singletons. Concerning this clone: The antigen remains unidentified.

What was sequenced was PBMCs. The chain links TRBV5-1 to TRBJ2-4; weak D call: TRBD1 (5 bases). The TCR sequence derives from a male donor in good health and CMV-seropositive. The CDR3 reads CASSLGDSGNIQYF. In DNA, the CDR3 is TGCGCCAGCAGCTTAGGGGATTCGGGAAACATTCAGTACTTC.